One sample yielded the 3 T cell receptor beta chains listed below, sequenced in a study of read filtering for tumor transcriptome and immune sequencing. The library was built from roughly 400 ng RNA with molecular barcoded adaptors for alpha/delta and beta/gamma chains. TCRdb passed the reads through MiXCR, listing each CDR3 protein once. Among 40,000 to 50,000 distinct CDR3 sequences listed, roughly 13% were seen once. The material sequenced was a population of CD138-negative cells sorted from bone marrow. The receptor source for this set is a donor over 35 with multiple myeloma.

This clonotype has a count of ten or more. The chain couples TRBV5-4 to TRBJ2-3, with a tentative D call TRBD1 (6 bases). V was shortened by 2 bases and J by 0 bases, with 16 bases between the two germline ends. The CDR3 length is 17 residues. CDR1 is SGHNT and CDR2 is YYREEE in the germline V gene (reference sequence). The CDR3 coding sequence is TGTGCCAGCAGCTTCGGGCCTCCAGGGGCTAGCACAGATACGCAGTATTTT. It translates to CASSFGPPGASTDTQYF.

The sample holds many counts of this clonotype. CDR3 sequence (DNA): TGTGCCAGCAGCTTAGCACAGAGAGGGAGCAATCAGCCCCAGCATTTT. Encoded protein: CASSLAQRGSNQPQHF. The chain employs TRBV7-6 and TRBJ1-5, with D unresolved. Trimming pared 0 bases from V and 1 base from J, leaving 10 bases between. The CDR3 has 16 amino acids. Germline lookup yields CDR1 SGHVS and CDR2 FNYEAQ.

This chain connects TRBV7-6 to TRBJ2-5, with D maybe TRBD2 (5 bases). Germline V gene sequence: CDR1 SGHVS, CDR2 FNYEAQ. Between the trimmed V and J ends, which lost 1 base and 4 bases, there was a span of 10 bases. This CDR3 is built from 14 residues. The CDR3 reads CASSLGGGRETQYF. In nucleotides, the CDR3 is TGTGCCAGCAGCTTAGGTGGCGGGCGAGAGACCCAGTACTTC.